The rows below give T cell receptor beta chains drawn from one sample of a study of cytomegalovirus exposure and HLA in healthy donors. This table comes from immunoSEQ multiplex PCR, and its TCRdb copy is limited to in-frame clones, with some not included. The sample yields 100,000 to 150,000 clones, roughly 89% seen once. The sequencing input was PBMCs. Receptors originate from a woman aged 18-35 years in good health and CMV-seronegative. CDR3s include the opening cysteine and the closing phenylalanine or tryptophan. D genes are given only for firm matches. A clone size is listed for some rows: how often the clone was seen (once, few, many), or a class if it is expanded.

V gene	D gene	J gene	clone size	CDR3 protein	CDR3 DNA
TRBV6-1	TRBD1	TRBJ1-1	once	CASSEPPWRGRGADTEAFF	TGTGCCAGCAGTGAACCCCCGTGGAGGGGGCGCGGTGCGGACACTGAAGCTTTCTTT
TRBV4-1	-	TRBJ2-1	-	CASSQDPAGRRYNEQFF	TGCGCCAGCAGCCAAGATCCGGCGGGGAGGCGTTACAATGAGCAGTTCTTC
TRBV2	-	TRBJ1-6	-	CATKGGTHRNSPLHF	TGTGCCACCAAAGGAGGAACCCATAGGAATTCACCCCTCCACTTT
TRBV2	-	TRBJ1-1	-	CASSDFGGLTEAFF	TGTGCCAGCAGTGATTTCGGAGGACTCACTGAAGCTTTCTTT
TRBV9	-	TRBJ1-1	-	CASSVGRLNTEAFF	TGTGCCAGCAGCGTAGGGCGGTTGAACACTGAAGCTTTCTTT
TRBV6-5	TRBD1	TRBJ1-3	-	CASSSRTGGNTIYF	TGTGCCAGCAGTTCCCGGACAGGTGGAAACACCATATATTTT
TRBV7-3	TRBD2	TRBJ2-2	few	CASRERGTGELFF	TGTGCCAGCAGGGAGCGGGGAACCGGGGAGCTGTTTTTT
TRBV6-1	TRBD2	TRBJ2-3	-	CASSIQRGDTQYF	TGTGCCAGCAGTATCCAGCGGGGTGATACGCAGTATTTT
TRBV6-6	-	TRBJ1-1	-	CASSYSAVGGTEAFF	TGTGCCAGCAGTTACTCGGCGGTAGGCGGCACTGAAGCTTTCTTT
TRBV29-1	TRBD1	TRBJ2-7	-	CSVVTGQSYEQYF	TGCAGCGTTGTCACGGGACAGTCCTACGAGCAGTACTTC
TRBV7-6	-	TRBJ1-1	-	CASSLDQGNTEAFF	TGTGCCAGCAGCTTAGACCAGGGGAACACTGAAGCTTTCTTT
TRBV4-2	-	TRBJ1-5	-	CASSPEQDQPQHF	TGTGCCAGCAGCCCTGAACAAGATCAGCCCCAGCATTTT
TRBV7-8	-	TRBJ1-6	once	CATGESGVLRTPLHF	TGTGCCACCGGCGAATCAGGGGTCTTAAGGACACCCCTCCACTTT
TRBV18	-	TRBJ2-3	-	CASSPMRDTDTQYF	TGTGCCAGCTCACCAATGAGAGATACAGATACGCAGTATTTT
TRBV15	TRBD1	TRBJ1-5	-	CATSRESLGQNQPQHF	TGTGCCACCAGCAGAGAAAGTTTGGGACAGAATCAGCCCCAGCATTTT
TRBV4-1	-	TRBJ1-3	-	CASSQVFETGNTIYF	TGCGCCAGCAGCCAAGTCTTTGAGACTGGAAACACCATATATTTT
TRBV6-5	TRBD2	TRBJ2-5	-	CASSYPYRGVQETQYF	TGTGCCAGCAGTTACCCCTACCGGGGGGTCCAAGAGACCCAGTACTTC
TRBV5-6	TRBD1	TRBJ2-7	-	CASSRTGGEQYF	TGTGCCAGCAGCAGAACAGGGGGTGAGCAGTACTTC
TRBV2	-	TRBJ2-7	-	CASIFRTVSYEQYF	TGTGCCAGCATTTTTAGGACAGTAAGCTACGAGCAGTACTTC
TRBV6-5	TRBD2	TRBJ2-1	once	CASSYSLAGRVEQFF	TGTGCCAGCAGTTACTCTTTGGCGGGGAGGGTTGAGCAGTTCTTC
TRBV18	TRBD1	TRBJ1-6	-	CASSPGQGDNSPLHF	TGTGCCAGCTCACCGGGACAGGGCGATAATTCACCCCTCCACTTT
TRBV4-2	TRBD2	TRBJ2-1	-	CASSPRDGTNYNEQFF	TGTGCCAGCAGCCCCCGGGATGGGACTAACTACAATGAGCAGTTCTTC
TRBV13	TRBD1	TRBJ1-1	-	CASSPRQGMNTEAFF	TGTGCCAGCAGCCCCCGACAGGGGATGAACACTGAAGCTTTCTTT
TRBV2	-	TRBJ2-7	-	CASSNTGREQYF	TGTGCCAGCAGTAACACAGGTCGGGAGCAGTACTTC
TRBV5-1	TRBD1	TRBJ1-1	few	CASSYGTGTANTEAFF	TGCGCCAGCAGCTACGGGACCGGGACAGCGAACACTGAAGCTTTCTTT
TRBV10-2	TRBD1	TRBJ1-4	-	CASSGQGEKLFF	TGCGCCAGCAGTGGACAGGGGGAAAAACTGTTTTTT
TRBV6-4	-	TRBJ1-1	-	CASSPQGAPNTEAFF	TGTGCCAGCAGTCCACAAGGGGCACCGAACACTGAAGCTTTCTTT
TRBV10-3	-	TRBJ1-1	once	CAISGGGLTTEAFF	TGTGCCATCAGTGGAGGGGGTCTGACCACTGAAGCTTTCTTT
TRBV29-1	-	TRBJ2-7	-	CSVRPTSYEQYF	TGCAGCGTGCGGCCGACCTCCTACGAGCAGTACTTC
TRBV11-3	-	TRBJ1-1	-	CASSLRGGNTEAFF	TGTGCCAGCAGCTTAAGAGGGGGGAACACTGAAGCTTTCTTT
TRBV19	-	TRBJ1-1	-	CASTIGSQPTEAFF	TGTGCCAGTACCATCGGGAGTCAGCCCACTGAAGCTTTCTTT
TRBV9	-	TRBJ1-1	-	CASSVVTTLNTEAFF	TGTGCCAGCAGCGTAGTGACAACGCTGAACACTGAAGCTTTCTTT
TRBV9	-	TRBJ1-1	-	CASSPRRGLNTEAFF	TGTGCCAGCAGCCCCCGGAGGGGTTTGAACACTGAAGCTTTCTTT
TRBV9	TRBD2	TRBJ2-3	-	CASSVGASGDTDTQYF	TGTGCCAGCAGCGTAGGCGCTAGCGGGGACACAGATACGCAGTATTTT
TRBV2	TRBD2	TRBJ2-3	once	CASSYTSGTDTQYF	TGTGCCAGCAGTTATACTAGCGGAACAGATACGCAGTATTTT
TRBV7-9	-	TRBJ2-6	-	CASSLGASSGANVLTF	TGTGCCAGCAGCTTAGGTGCGAGCTCTGGGGCCAACGTCCTGACTTTC
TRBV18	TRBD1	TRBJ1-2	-	CASSPPGQSLSYTF	TGTGCCAGCTCACCACCGGGACAGTCCCTTAGCTACACCTTC
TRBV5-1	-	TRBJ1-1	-	CASSLPRGETEAFF	TGCGCCAGCAGTCTCCCTCGCGGGGAGACTGAAGCTTTCTTT
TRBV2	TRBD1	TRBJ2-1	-	CASSVTGGRNEQFF	TGTGCCAGCAGCGTGACAGGGGGCAGGAATGAGCAGTTCTTC
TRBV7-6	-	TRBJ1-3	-	CASSLEPHSGNTIYF	TGTGCCAGCAGCTTGGAGCCCCACTCTGGAAACACCATATATTTT
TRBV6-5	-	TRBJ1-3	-	CASSPLQGRNTIYF	TGTGCCAGCAGTCCCTTACAGGGACGGAACACCATATATTTT
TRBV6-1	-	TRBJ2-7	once	CASSEQAGLYEQYF	TGTGCCAGCAGTGAACAGGCAGGGCTGTACGAGCAGTACTTC